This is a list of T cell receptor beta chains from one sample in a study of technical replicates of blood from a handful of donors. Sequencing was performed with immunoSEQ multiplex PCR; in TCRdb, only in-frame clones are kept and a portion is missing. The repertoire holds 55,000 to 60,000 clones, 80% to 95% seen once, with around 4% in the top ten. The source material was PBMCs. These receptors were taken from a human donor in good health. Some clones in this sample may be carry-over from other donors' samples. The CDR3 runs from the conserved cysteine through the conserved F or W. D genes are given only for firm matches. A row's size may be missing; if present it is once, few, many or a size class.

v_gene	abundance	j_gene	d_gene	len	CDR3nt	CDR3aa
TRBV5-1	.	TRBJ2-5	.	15	TGCGCCAGCAGCTTGGGGGGAACTAGATTCGGGACCCAGTACTTC	CASSLGGTRFGTQYF
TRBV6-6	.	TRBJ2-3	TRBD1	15	TGTGCCAGCAAGGATAGGACAGGACCCACAGATACGCAGTATTTT	CASKDRTGPTDTQYF
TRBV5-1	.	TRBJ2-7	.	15	TGCGCCAGCAGCACCCAGGACCCGGACAGTAACGAGCAGTACTTC	CASSTQDPDSNEQYF
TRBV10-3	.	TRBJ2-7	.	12	TGTGCCATCAGTGAGACTACCTACGAGCAGTACTTC	CAISETTYEQYF
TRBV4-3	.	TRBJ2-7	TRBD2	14	TGCGCCAGCAGCCAAGGACTAGCGGGAGCCGAGCAGTACTTC	CASSQGLAGAEQYF
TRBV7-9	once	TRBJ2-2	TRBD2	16	TGTGCCAGCAGCCCAGGGACTAGCGGCCTTACCGGGGAGCTGTTTTTT	CASSPGTSGLTGELFF
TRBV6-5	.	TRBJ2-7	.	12	TGTGCCAGCAAGGCCGTGATTGGAGGGCAGTACTTC	CASKAVIGGQYF
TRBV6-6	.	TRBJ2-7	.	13	TGTGCCAGTGGTATAGGGAAGGGGTACGAGCAGTACTTC	CASGIGKGYEQYF
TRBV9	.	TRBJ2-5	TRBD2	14	TGTGCCAGCAGCGGTAGCGGGAGCGCAGAGACCCAGTACTTC	CASSGSGSAETQYF
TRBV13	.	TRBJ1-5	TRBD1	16	TGTGCCAGCAGCTTAGGCAACAGGGGGAGAAATCAGCCCCAGCATTTT	CASSLGNRGRNQPQHF
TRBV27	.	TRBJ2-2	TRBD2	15	TGTGCCAGCAGTTTTCGCGGGGGGGCAGTCGGGGAGCTGTTTTTT	CASSFRGGAVGELFF
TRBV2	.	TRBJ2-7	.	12	TGTGCCAGCACTAGCGACTCCTACGAGCAGTACTTC	CASTSDSYEQYF
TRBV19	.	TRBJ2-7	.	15	TGTGCCAGTAGTAACCCCGGGAGAGCCTTATACGAGCAGTACTTC	CASSNPGRALYEQYF
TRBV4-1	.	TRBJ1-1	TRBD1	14	TGCGCCAGCAGCTCCCCAAGGGGGCAAACTGAAGCTTTCTTT	CASSSPRGQTEAFF
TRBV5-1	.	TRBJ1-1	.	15	TGCGCCAGCAGCGGGGGGGGCAGGGGGAACACTGAAGCTTTCTTT	CASSGGGRGNTEAFF